This T cell receptor (beta chain) comes out of a study of T cell responses to AZD1222 COVID-19 vaccine (dated by TCRdb to the early 2020s). At the level of the whole study: A total of about 230 trial participants underwent TCR sequencing, of whom approximately 210 received two doses of AZD1222 and some 26 received two doses of the MenACWY control vaccine. Enrollment into the trials was organized by age into subgroups of 18-55, 56-69 and 70-plus years, and those subgroups contained 148, 28 and 57 TCR-sequenced participants, respectively. The paper's findings and limits, for the study overall: Because no day 14 peak-response samples were available, the repertoires could be characterized only after the peak T cell response. Most participants were white British and females outnumbered males, and the authors suggested that clonal diversity may have been underestimated. Nearly half of unique spike-specific TCRs reportedly recognized epitopes outside regions mutated in the B.1.351 and B.1.1.7 variants. Only five or six AZD1222 recipients were SARS-CoV-2 seropositive at baseline, limiting conclusions about previously exposed vaccinees. The whole spike protein was spanned by vaccine-associated CD4 TCRs, and dominant responses were seen in regions 160-218 and 743-854. After two AZD1222 doses, spike-specific TCR breadth and depth were significantly higher than at day 0 and than in MenACWY recipients. In the small 56-69-year group, the increase in depth fell short of significance, most likely because of low power.

Points on this clone: Which antigen it targets is not known. Per-nucleotide qualities are absent, and no much larger clonotype sits a single base away.

The CDR3 regions of human TCRbeta chains were analyzed by immunosequencing. The authors' pipeline ran thus. Repertoire TCRs were checked for matches against a reference library of SARS-CoV-2-specific TCRs that had been generated using the MIRA antigen-specificity platform. Breadth meant the fraction of unique TCRs that were SARS-CoV-2-associated, whereas depth meant the fraction of total T cells that were SARS-CoV-2-associated. Using the MIRA data, each spike-specific TCR was assigned both to the spike region to which the TCR was reactive and to a CD4 or CD8 class. Log10-transformed breadth and depth values were compared by one-way ANOVA with Sidak's multiple comparisons tests. TCRdb provides this immuneACCESS table in a form limited to in-frame rearrangements. Some clones are lacking; in checked studies, under half of them reflect an unresolved V gene, and why the rest are absent is not known. That table gives V, J and clone size, and the DNA gave D and trimming. The sample records 40,000 to 55,000 clones, about 87% of which are singletons. 0.95% to 1.3% of the sample is in the top ten clones.

The sample's time point label, in plain terms: about 28 days (+/-7) after the second vaccine dose. Because spike-specific TCR depth and breadth did not differ between the two schedules, AZD1222 recipients who got a second dose at roughly 4 weeks were pooled with those who got a second dose at roughly 12 weeks. The vaccinee samples were drawn from two UK trials, COV001 and COV002, one of which was a single-blind randomized controlled phase 2/3 trial testing AZD1222 (ChAdOx1 nCoV-19) in healthy adults. For TCRbeta chain sequencing, PBMC samples from trial participants were taken at day 0 and at day 28 after the second dose. Taken from cysteine to phenylalanine, the CDR3 has 14 residues. Only CDR3 DNA is held: 42 bases, read in frame from base 1. V lost 2 bases and J lost 4 bases; the stretch between them is 11 bases long. CDR1 and CDR2 (MGHRA, YSYEKL) derive from the germline V gene.

Sequenced here: peripheral blood, sampled 28 days after the second AZD1222 dose. This clonotype originated in an adult who received the AZD1222 COVID-19 vaccine. Here the chain combines TRBV4-1 and TRBJ1-2; the D gene cannot be resolved reliably. The nucleotides are TGCGCCAGCAGCCAAACTGGGGTAAGCTATGGCTACACCTTC. It codes for CASSQTGVSYGYTF.